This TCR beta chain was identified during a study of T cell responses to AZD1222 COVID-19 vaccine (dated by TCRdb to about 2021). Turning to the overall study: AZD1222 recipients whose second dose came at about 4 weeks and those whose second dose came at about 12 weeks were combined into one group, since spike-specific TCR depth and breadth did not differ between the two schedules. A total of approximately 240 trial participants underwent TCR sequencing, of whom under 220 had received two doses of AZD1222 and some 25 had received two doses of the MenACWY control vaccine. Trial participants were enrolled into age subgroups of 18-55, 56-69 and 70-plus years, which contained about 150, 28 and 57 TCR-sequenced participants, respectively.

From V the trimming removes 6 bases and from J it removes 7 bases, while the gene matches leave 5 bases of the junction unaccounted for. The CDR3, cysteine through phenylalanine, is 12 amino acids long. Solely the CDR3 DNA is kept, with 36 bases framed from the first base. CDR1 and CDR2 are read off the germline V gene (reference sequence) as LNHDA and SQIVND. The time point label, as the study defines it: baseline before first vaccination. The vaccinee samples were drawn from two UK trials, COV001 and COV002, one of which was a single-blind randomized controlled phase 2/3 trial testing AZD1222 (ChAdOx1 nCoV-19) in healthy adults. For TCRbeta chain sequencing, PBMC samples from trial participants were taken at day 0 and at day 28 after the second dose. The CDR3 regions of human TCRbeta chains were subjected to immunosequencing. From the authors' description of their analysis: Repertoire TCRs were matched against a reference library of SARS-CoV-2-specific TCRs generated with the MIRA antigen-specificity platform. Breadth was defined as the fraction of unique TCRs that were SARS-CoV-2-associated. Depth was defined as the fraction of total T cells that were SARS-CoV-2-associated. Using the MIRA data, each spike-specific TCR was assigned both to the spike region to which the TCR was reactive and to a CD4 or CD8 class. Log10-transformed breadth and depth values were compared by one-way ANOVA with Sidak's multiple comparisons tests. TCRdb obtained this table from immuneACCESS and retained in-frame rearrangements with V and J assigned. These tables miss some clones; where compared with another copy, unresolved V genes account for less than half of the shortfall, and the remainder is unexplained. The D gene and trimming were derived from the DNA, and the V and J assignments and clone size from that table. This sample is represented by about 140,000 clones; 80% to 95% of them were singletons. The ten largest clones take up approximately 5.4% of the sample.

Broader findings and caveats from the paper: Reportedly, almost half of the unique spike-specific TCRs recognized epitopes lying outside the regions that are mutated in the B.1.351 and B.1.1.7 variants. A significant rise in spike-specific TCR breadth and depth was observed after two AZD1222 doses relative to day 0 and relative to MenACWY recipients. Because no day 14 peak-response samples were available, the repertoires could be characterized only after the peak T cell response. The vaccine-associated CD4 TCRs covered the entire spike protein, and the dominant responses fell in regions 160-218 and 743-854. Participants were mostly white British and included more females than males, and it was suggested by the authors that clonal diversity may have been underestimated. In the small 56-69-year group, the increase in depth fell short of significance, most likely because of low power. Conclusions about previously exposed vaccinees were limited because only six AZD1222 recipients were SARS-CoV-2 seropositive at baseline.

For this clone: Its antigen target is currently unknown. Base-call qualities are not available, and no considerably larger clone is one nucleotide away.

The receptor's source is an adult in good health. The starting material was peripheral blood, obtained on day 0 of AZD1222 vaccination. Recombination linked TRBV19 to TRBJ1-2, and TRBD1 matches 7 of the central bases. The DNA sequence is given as TGTGCCAGTAGAAGTACAGGGGCTGGCTACACCTTC. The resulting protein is CASRSTGAGYTF. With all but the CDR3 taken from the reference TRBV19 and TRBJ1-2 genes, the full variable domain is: DGGITQSPKYLFRKEGQNVTLSCEQNLNHDAMYWYRQDPGQGLRLIYYSQIVNDFQKGDIAEGYSVSREKKESFPLTVTSAQKNPTAFYLCASRSTGAGYTFGSGTRLTVV.